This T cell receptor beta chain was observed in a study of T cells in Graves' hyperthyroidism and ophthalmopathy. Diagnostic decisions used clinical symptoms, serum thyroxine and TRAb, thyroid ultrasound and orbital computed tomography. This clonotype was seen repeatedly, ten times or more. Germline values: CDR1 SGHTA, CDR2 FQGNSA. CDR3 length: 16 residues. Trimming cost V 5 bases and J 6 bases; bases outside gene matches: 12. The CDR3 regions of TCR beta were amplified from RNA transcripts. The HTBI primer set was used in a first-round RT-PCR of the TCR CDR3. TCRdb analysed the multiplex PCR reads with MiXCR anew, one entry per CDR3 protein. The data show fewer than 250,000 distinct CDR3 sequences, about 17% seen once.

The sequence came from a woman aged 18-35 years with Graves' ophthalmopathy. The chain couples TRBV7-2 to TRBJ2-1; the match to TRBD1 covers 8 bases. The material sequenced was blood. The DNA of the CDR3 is TGTGCCAGCAGCGCGTCCTCCAGGGGGCGCCCCAATGAGCAGTTCTTC. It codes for CASSASSRGRPNEQFF.